This T cell receptor beta chain originates from a study of regulatory T cells in long-lasting Graves disease. General study results and limits: Persistent disease favored TRBV28, TRBJ1-2 and TRBJ2-5.

Time point reported: newly diagnosed GD, antithyroid drugs for less than 3 months. The authors made the TCR library using RNA they extracted from PBMCs. Patients met American Thyroid Association criteria for Graves' disease. Combining iRepertoire HTBI primers with Arm-PCR of CDR3 regions, the authors built TCR beta libraries. TCRdb ran MiXCR on the multiplex PCR reads and lists one entry per CDR3 protein. Seen here are about half a million distinct CDR3 sequences, 9.5% to 15% observed once, and the top ten hold over 7%. Trimming removed 3 bases from V and 9 bases from J; junction bases left unmatched: 5. CDR1 LNHDA and CDR2 SQIVND come from the germline V gene (reference sequence). CDR3 size: 13 residues. This clonotype was detected ten times or more. Its target is unknown. These records were also assigned to another study, of T cells in Graves' hyperthyroidism and ophthalmopathy. In that study: Newly diagnosed hyperthyroidism, duration under 2 months, in patients aged 18 to 65. A model of 13 V-J pairs discriminated ophthalmopathy from stable hyperthyroidism.

The rearrangement links TRBV19 to TRBJ2-1, with 7 bases that match TRBD2. The sequence came from a woman aged 25-40 years with Graves disease. Sequenced here: peripheral blood mononuclear cells (PBMCs), sampled at new diagnosis, from a patient treated with antithyroid drugs. The CDR3 bases are TGTGCCAGTAGTATGGGGGGGAAGCGTGAGCAGTTCTTC. Protein product: CASSMGGKREQFF.